This T cell receptor beta chain was profiled in a study of tumor-infiltrating lymphocytes in localized non-small cell lung cancer. Whole-study findings and limits: No T-cell fraction difference was seen between IM1 and IM2 tumors. Each assay used a separate piece of the same tissue. Tumor T-cell fraction was not associated with recurrence-free survival.

As for this clone: Its specificity is not known.

CDR1 and CDR2 (germline): GTSNPN, SVGIG (reference sequence). The CDR3 contains 12 residues. The V end was cut by 6 bases, the J end by 7 bases, with 13 bases between. Assay: immunoSEQ multiplex PCR; the TCRdb copy retains only in-frame clones and omits some. Seen here are about 16,000 clones, 73% observed once, and the top ten hold around 4.1%. Sequencing used lung tumor tissue. The chain links TRBV30 to TRBJ1-5; D is possibly TRBD1 (6 bases). This receptor was identified in a human donor with non-small cell lung cancer. CDR3 sequence (DNA): TGTGCCTGCAACAGGGATCACCAGCCCCAGCATTTT. This codes for CACNRDHQPQHF.